This is a list of T cell receptor beta chains from one sample in a study of blood T cell repertoires in COVID-19. Here immunoSEQ multiplex PCR was the method, and the copy in TCRdb shows in-frame clones only, minus some. The sample records around 130,000 clones, around 80% being singletons. Sequences were obtained from PBMCs or T cells enriched from blood (not recorded which). The receptor source for this set is a man aged 40-50 years with acute COVID-19. The CDR3 runs from the conserved cysteine through the conserved F or W. The order of the fields is clone size, V gene, CDR3 length, D gene, J gene, CDR3 protein, CDR3 DNA. The D gene is left open where the match is weak. Part of the rows lack a size; the others show once, few, many or a class for expanded clones.

clone_size: few; v_call: TRBV6-5; cdr3_length: 14; d_call: -; j_call: TRBJ1-4; cdr3_aa: CASRPTGLNEKLFF; cdr3_nt: TGTGCCAGCAGACCGACAGGCTTAAATGAAAAACTGTTTTTT
clone_size: -; v_call: TRBV11-2; cdr3_length: 17; d_call: TRBD2; j_call: TRBJ2-1; cdr3_aa: CASSLDSGLGGYNEQFF; cdr3_nt: TGTGCCAGCAGCTTAGACTCGGGACTAGGGGGGTACAATGAGCAGTTCTTC
clone_size: few; v_call: TRBV27; cdr3_length: 15; d_call: -; j_call: TRBJ2-2; cdr3_aa: CASSLTLGTTGELFF; cdr3_nt: TGTGCCAGCAGTCTGACTCTCGGAACCACCGGGGAGCTGTTTTTT
clone_size: -; v_call: TRBV19; cdr3_length: 14; d_call: -; j_call: TRBJ2-3; cdr3_aa: CASSTQGSTDTQYF; cdr3_nt: TGTGCCAGTAGTACCCAGGGTAGCACAGATACGCAGTATTTT
clone_size: -; v_call: TRBV24-1; cdr3_length: 14; d_call: -; j_call: TRBJ2-5; cdr3_aa: CATSLDGGSETQYF; cdr3_nt: TGTGCCACCAGTCTAGACGGAGGCAGCGAGACCCAGTACTTC
clone_size: -; v_call: TRBV7-2; cdr3_length: 14; d_call: -; j_call: TRBJ2-2; cdr3_aa: CASSLLANTGELFF; cdr3_nt: TGTGCCAGCAGCTTACTAGCGAACACCGGGGAGCTGTTTTTT
clone_size: -; v_call: TRBV19; cdr3_length: 17; d_call: TRBD2; j_call: TRBJ2-3; cdr3_aa: CASSIGRTSGRGDTQYF; cdr3_nt: TGTGCCAGTAGTATAGGTCGGACTAGCGGTCGAGGAGATACGCAGTATTTT
clone_size: -; v_call: TRBV5-1; cdr3_length: 16; d_call: TRBD2; j_call: TRBJ2-5; cdr3_aa: CASRGGSGSDDKTQYF; cdr3_nt: TGCGCCAGCAGGGGGGGTAGCGGGAGTGACGATAAGACCCAGTACTTC
clone_size: -; v_call: TRBV30; cdr3_length: 15; d_call: TRBD2; j_call: TRBJ2-1; cdr3_aa: CAWSSTRGGSGEQFF; cdr3_nt: TGTGCCTGGAGTTCAACGCGGGGGGGCTCGGGTGAGCAGTTCTTC
clone_size: -; v_call: TRBV7-9; cdr3_length: 13; d_call: TRBD1; j_call: TRBJ2-7; cdr3_aa: CASSPGTVYEQYF; cdr3_nt: TGTGCCAGCAGCCCAGGGACAGTCTACGAGCAGTACTTC
clone_size: -; v_call: TRBV12-3/TRBV12-4; cdr3_length: 12; d_call: -; j_call: TRBJ1-1; cdr3_aa: CASSFQGTEAFF; cdr3_nt: TGTGCCAGCAGTTTCCAGGGTACTGAAGCTTTCTTT
clone_size: -; v_call: TRBV27; cdr3_length: 13; d_call: -; j_call: TRBJ1-5; cdr3_aa: CATAPWGREPQHF; cdr3_nt: TGTGCCACCGCCCCTTGGGGGCGGGAGCCCCAGCATTTT
clone_size: -; v_call: TRBV7-9; cdr3_length: 14; d_call: TRBD1; j_call: TRBJ2-4; cdr3_aa: CASSPPTGENIQYF; cdr3_nt: TGTGCCAGCAGCCCTCCGACAGGGGAAAACATTCAGTACTTC
clone_size: -; v_call: TRBV24-1; cdr3_length: 11; d_call: -; j_call: TRBJ1-6; cdr3_aa: CATSDSSPLHF; cdr3_nt: TGTGCCACCAGTGATAGCTCACCCCTCCACTTT
clone_size: -; v_call: TRBV19; cdr3_length: 15; d_call: -; j_call: TRBJ1-6; cdr3_aa: CASSPTGTSNSPLHF; cdr3_nt: TGTGCCAGTAGTCCGACGGGGACAAGTAATTCACCCCTCCACTTT
clone_size: -; v_call: TRBV6-4; cdr3_length: 16; d_call: -; j_call: TRBJ2-2; cdr3_aa: CASSDSRGGNTGELFF; cdr3_nt: TGTGCCAGCAGTGACTCGAGGGGGGGCAACACCGGGGAGCTGTTTTTT
clone_size: -; v_call: TRBV5-6; cdr3_length: 12; d_call: -; j_call: TRBJ1-2; cdr3_aa: CASSSGSHGYTF; cdr3_nt: TGTGCCAGCAGCTCAGGGTCACATGGCTACACCTTC
clone_size: -; v_call: TRBV5-5; cdr3_length: 12; d_call: -; j_call: TRBJ2-7; cdr3_aa: CASSLWITGQYF; cdr3_nt: TGTGCCAGCAGCTTGTGGATAACAGGGCAGTACTTC
clone_size: -; v_call: TRBV30; cdr3_length: 14; d_call: -; j_call: TRBJ1-5; cdr3_aa: CAWSGGGSNQPQHF; cdr3_nt: TGTGCCTGGAGTGGAGGTGGGAGCAATCAGCCCCAGCATTTT
clone_size: -; v_call: TRBV3-1/TRBV3-2; cdr3_length: 14; d_call: -; j_call: TRBJ2-2; cdr3_aa: CASSLGHLTGELFF; cdr3_nt: TGTGCCAGCAGCCTGGGGCACCTCACCGGGGAGCTGTTTTTT
clone_size: -; v_call: TRBV2; cdr3_length: 13; d_call: -; j_call: TRBJ1-1; cdr3_aa: CASSLQGYTEAFF; cdr3_nt: TGTGCCAGCAGCTTACAGGGTTACACTGAAGCTTTCTTT
clone_size: -; v_call: TRBV12-3/TRBV12-4; cdr3_length: 13; d_call: -; j_call: TRBJ1-2; cdr3_aa: CASSLGTPRGYTF; cdr3_nt: TGTGCCAGCAGTTTAGGCACCCCGAGGGGCTACACCTTC
clone_size: -; v_call: TRBV9; cdr3_length: 14; d_call: TRBD2; j_call: TRBJ2-5; cdr3_aa: CASSQRGYQETQYF; cdr3_nt: TGTGCCAGCAGTCAGCGGGGATACCAAGAGACCCAGTACTTC
clone_size: -; v_call: TRBV7-3; cdr3_length: 16; d_call: TRBD2; j_call: TRBJ2-2; cdr3_aa: CASSSAGGALSGELFF; cdr3_nt: TGTGCCAGCAGCTCAGCCGGGGGGGCTTTAAGCGGGGAGCTGTTTTTT
clone_size: -; v_call: TRBV27; cdr3_length: 14; d_call: -; j_call: TRBJ1-1; cdr3_aa: CASKWGRADTEAFF; cdr3_nt: TGTGCCAGCAAATGGGGCCGTGCGGACACTGAAGCTTTCTTT
clone_size: once; v_call: TRBV7-3; cdr3_length: 16; d_call: -; j_call: TRBJ2-1; cdr3_aa: CASSLTGVARYNEQFF; cdr3_nt: TGTGCCAGCAGCTTAACCGGAGTCGCTCGATACAATGAGCAGTTCTTC
clone_size: -; v_call: TRBV25-1; cdr3_length: 16; d_call: TRBD1; j_call: TRBJ2-3; cdr3_aa: CASSESATGGTDTQYF; cdr3_nt: TGTGCCAGCAGTGAATCAGCGACAGGGGGCACAGATACGCAGTATTTT
clone_size: -; v_call: TRBV30; cdr3_length: 13; d_call: TRBD1; j_call: TRBJ1-1; cdr3_aa: CAWSRTGVTEAFF; cdr3_nt: TGTGCCTGGAGTAGGACAGGGGTGACTGAAGCTTTCTTT
clone_size: once; v_call: TRBV28; cdr3_length: 11; d_call: -; j_call: TRBJ1-2; cdr3_aa: CATRQNYGYTF; cdr3_nt: TGTGCCACCAGACAGAACTATGGCTACACCTTC
clone_size: -; v_call: TRBV10-3; cdr3_length: 12; d_call: TRBD1; j_call: TRBJ2-3; cdr3_aa: CATLTGTDTQYF; cdr3_nt: TGTGCCACCCTGACAGGGACAGATACGCAGTATTTT
clone_size: -; v_call: TRBV5-4; cdr3_length: 16; d_call: -; j_call: TRBJ1-1; cdr3_aa: CASSPYGGRVNTEAFF; cdr3_nt: TGTGCCAGCAGCCCCTATGGAGGGCGTGTGAACACTGAAGCTTTCTTT
clone_size: -; v_call: TRBV7-9; cdr3_length: 13; d_call: TRBD2; j_call: TRBJ2-7; cdr3_aa: CASKIAGADEQYF; cdr3_nt: TGTGCCAGCAAAATAGCGGGAGCGGACGAGCAGTACTTC
clone_size: -; v_call: TRBV19; cdr3_length: 14; d_call: TRBD1; j_call: TRBJ2-7; cdr3_aa: CASSWDRVHYEQYF; cdr3_nt: TGTGCCAGTAGCTGGGACAGGGTCCACTACGAGCAGTACTTC
clone_size: once; v_call: TRBV28; cdr3_length: 16; d_call: TRBD1; j_call: TRBJ2-2; cdr3_aa: CASIFAGTGGIGELFF; cdr3_nt: TGTGCCAGCATCTTCGCCGGGACAGGGGGAATCGGGGAGCTGTTTTTT
clone_size: -; v_call: TRBV6-4; cdr3_length: 15; d_call: -; j_call: TRBJ2-3; cdr3_aa: CATSPLATATDTQYF; cdr3_nt: TGTGCCACCTCCCCTCTAGCGACTGCGACAGATACGCAGTATTTT
clone_size: few; v_call: TRBV11-2; cdr3_length: 15; d_call: TRBD2; j_call: TRBJ2-7; cdr3_aa: CASSSKGLGYYEQYF; cdr3_nt: TGTGCCAGCAGCTCGAAGGGACTAGGGTACTACGAGCAGTACTTC
clone_size: few; v_call: TRBV18; cdr3_length: 12; d_call: -; j_call: TRBJ2-7; cdr3_aa: CASSPLQGEQYF; cdr3_nt: TGTGCCAGCTCACCTCTACAGGGCGAGCAGTACTTC
clone_size: -; v_call: TRBV2; cdr3_length: 12; d_call: -; j_call: TRBJ2-1; cdr3_aa: CASSDLGGASFF; cdr3_nt: TGTGCCAGCAGTGATTTAGGGGGGGCCTCGTTCTTC
clone_size: -; v_call: TRBV2; cdr3_length: 12; d_call: TRBD1; j_call: TRBJ2-5; cdr3_aa: CASRDGTVSQYF; cdr3_nt: TGTGCCAGCAGGGACGGGACAGTCAGCCAGTACTTC
clone_size: -; v_call: TRBV11-2; cdr3_length: 15; d_call: TRBD1; j_call: TRBJ1-3; cdr3_aa: CASSFQDRDGNTIYF; cdr3_nt: TGTGCCAGCAGCTTTCAAGACAGGGACGGAAACACCATATATTTT
clone_size: once; v_call: TRBV28; cdr3_length: 15; d_call: -; j_call: TRBJ2-6; cdr3_aa: CASSLGGDGANVLTF; cdr3_nt: TGTGCCAGCAGTTTAGGAGGGGATGGGGCCAACGTCCTGACTTTC
clone_size: -; v_call: TRBV19; cdr3_length: 14; d_call: -; j_call: TRBJ1-2; cdr3_aa: CASSTPAGPESYTF; cdr3_nt: TGTGCCAGTAGTACCCCGGCGGGCCCGGAAAGCTACACCTTC
clone_size: -; v_call: TRBV6-5; cdr3_length: 15; d_call: -; j_call: TRBJ1-5; cdr3_aa: CASSYSAEGSQPQHF; cdr3_nt: TGTGCCAGCAGTTACTCGGCAGAGGGCAGTCAGCCCCAGCATTTT
clone_size: -; v_call: TRBV28; cdr3_length: 14; d_call: -; j_call: TRBJ1-1; cdr3_aa: CASSLGGVYTEAFF; cdr3_nt: TGTGCCAGCAGTTTAGGGGGCGTGTACACTGAAGCTTTCTTT
clone_size: -; v_call: TRBV11-2; cdr3_length: 15; d_call: -; j_call: TRBJ2-1; cdr3_aa: CASSLSQVGFTEQFF; cdr3_nt: TGTGCCAGCAGCTTATCACAGGTAGGATTCACTGAGCAGTTCTTC
clone_size: -; v_call: TRBV6-1; cdr3_length: 17; d_call: -; j_call: TRBJ1-6; cdr3_aa: CASSESPINSYNSPLHF; cdr3_nt: TGTGCCAGCAGTGAGAGCCCTATAAACTCCTATAATTCACCCCTCCACTTT
clone_size: -; v_call: TRBV28; cdr3_length: 12; d_call: TRBD1; j_call: TRBJ1-5; cdr3_aa: CASHAGGQPQHF; cdr3_nt: TGTGCCAGCCATGCAGGGGGCCAGCCCCAGCATTTT
clone_size: -; v_call: TRBV4-1; cdr3_length: 14; d_call: -; j_call: TRBJ1-2; cdr3_aa: CASSQDLNFRGYTF; cdr3_nt: TGCGCCAGCAGCCAAGATCTAAACTTCCGTGGCTACACCTTC
clone_size: -; v_call: TRBV27; cdr3_length: 14; d_call: TRBD1; j_call: TRBJ1-1; cdr3_aa: CASSYRGQNTEAFF; cdr3_nt: TGTGCCAGCAGTTACAGGGGGCAAAACACTGAAGCTTTCTTT
clone_size: -; v_call: TRBV18; cdr3_length: 16; d_call: TRBD2; j_call: TRBJ2-1; cdr3_aa: CASSLGAGTSGNEQFF; cdr3_nt: TGTGCCAGCTCACTTGGGGCCGGGACTAGTGGCAATGAGCAGTTCTTC
clone_size: -; v_call: TRBV3-1/TRBV3-2; cdr3_length: 12; d_call: -; j_call: TRBJ2-7; cdr3_aa: CASSQRPNEQYF; cdr3_nt: TGTGCCAGCAGCCAACGTCCTAATGAGCAGTACTTC
clone_size: few; v_call: TRBV6-5; cdr3_length: 15; d_call: -; j_call: TRBJ2-7; cdr3_aa: CASSYEVSGSYEQYF; cdr3_nt: TGTGCCAGCAGTTACGAAGTGAGCGGCTCCTACGAGCAGTACTTC
clone_size: -; v_call: TRBV18; cdr3_length: 17; d_call: -; j_call: TRBJ1-5; cdr3_aa: CASSPYLGGEGNQPQHF; cdr3_nt: TGTGCCAGCTCACCTTACCTAGGGGGTGAGGGGAATCAGCCCCAGCATTTT
clone_size: -; v_call: TRBV5-1; cdr3_length: 15; d_call: -; j_call: TRBJ1-5; cdr3_aa: CASSLVAGDNQPQHF; cdr3_nt: TGCGCCAGCAGCTTGGTCGCAGGGGATAATCAGCCCCAGCATTTT
clone_size: -; v_call: TRBV5-1; cdr3_length: 16; d_call: TRBD2; j_call: TRBJ2-1; cdr3_aa: CASSLQTSGIYNEQFF; cdr3_nt: TGCGCCAGCAGCTTACAGACTAGCGGTATCTACAATGAGCAGTTCTTC
clone_size: -; v_call: TRBV5-5; cdr3_length: 15; d_call: -; j_call: TRBJ2-7; cdr3_aa: CASSAGQLFSYEQYF; cdr3_nt: TGTGCCAGCAGCGCGGGACAGCTTTTTTCCTACGAGCAGTACTTC
clone_size: -; v_call: TRBV7-9; cdr3_length: 13; d_call: -; j_call: TRBJ2-1; cdr3_aa: CASSLGQYNEQFF; cdr3_nt: TGTGCCAGCAGCTTAGGACAGTACAATGAGCAGTTCTTC
clone_size: -; v_call: TRBV7-8; cdr3_length: 16; d_call: TRBD2; j_call: TRBJ2-3; cdr3_aa: CASSLAREGTKHTQYF; cdr3_nt: TGTGCCAGCAGCTTAGCGAGGGAGGGGACCAAACATACGCAGTATTTT
clone_size: -; v_call: TRBV10-1; cdr3_length: 15; d_call: -; j_call: TRBJ2-1; cdr3_aa: CASSRSASAHNEQFF; cdr3_nt: TGCGCCAGCAGTCGCTCAGCTAGTGCCCACAATGAGCAGTTCTTC
clone_size: -; v_call: TRBV6-1; cdr3_length: 17; d_call: TRBD1; j_call: TRBJ1-4; cdr3_aa: CASSEVSPGQGASRLFF; cdr3_nt: TGTGCCAGCAGTGAAGTGAGTCCGGGACAGGGGGCGTCTAGGCTGTTTTTT